This T cell receptor (beta chain) appears in the sequencing data of a study of cytomegalovirus exposure and HLA in healthy donors. The CDR3 loop spans 15 amino acids. The study ran its PCR with 60 Vbeta and 13 Jbeta primers. Some clones are missing from TCRdb's copy, which holds only in-frame ones; the method was immunoSEQ multiplex PCR. In the table there are around 250,000 clones, about 90% of which are singletons. The sequence came from a girl aged 2-10 years in good health and CMV-seronegative. The chain carries TRBV21-1 and TRBJ2-5; the table assigns TRBD1, which was not confirmed against the DNA. TRBV21-1 is a listed pseudogene. Sequencing was carried out using PBMCs. The DNA for the CDR3 is TGTGCCAGCAGCCCCAGGGGCAGGACGACTGGAACCCAGTACTTC. This translates into CASSPRGRTTGTQYF.